This TCR beta chain was observed in a study (dated by TCRdb to the mid-2010s). Study-level background: The study set out to test whether tumor-infiltrating Tregs in breast cancer get recruited from blood Tregs or are instead converted in situ from other CD4+ T cell subsets. Results the study describes overall, beyond this receptor: Tumor memory CD4+ T cell TCR gene usage was found to cluster with blood and lymph node memory CD4+ cells and with lymph node naive CD4+ cells. Across about two dozen patients, approximately 12% of tumor Treg TRBV12-4/TRBJ1-2 sequences were shared with naive CD4+ cells, compared with less than 2.3% shared with blood Tregs or memory cells. Rather than covering whole repertoires, validation in the larger cohort was restricted to a single TCR beta V-J rearrangement. The greatest overlap of tumor-infiltrating Treg TCR alpha and beta sequences was with tumor naive CD4+ T cells, followed next by blood naive CD4+ T cells.

The memory CD4+ T cell population was isolated based on a CD4+CD45RO+CD25- phenotype. In a larger group of 20 to 25 breast cancer patients, a single TRBV12-4/TRBJ1-2 rearrangement was sequenced in tumor Tregs and in blood Treg, naive and memory CD4+ cells. Mononuclear cells from lymph nodes or approximately 46 ml of peripheral blood were isolated by Ficoll density gradient centrifugation. A purity exceeding 90% was confirmed by FACS for the sorted cell populations. This clonotype is deemed large (0.1 to 1%). Its antigen remains undetermined. Base qualities are missing; no much larger clone stands one base away. The germline ends are 16 bases apart after V is trimmed by 4 bases and J by 7 bases. The CDR3 numbers 14 residues from cysteine through phenylalanine. The only DNA kept is the CDR3, 42 bases in frame from the first base. The library was produced with multiplex PCR. The run used an Ion Torrent PGM. For the approximately 24-patient analysis, adaptor-ligated barcode primers were used to amplify TRBV12-4/TRBJ1-2 clonotypes. The Ion Personal Genome Machine system was used to sequence TRBV12-4/TRBJ1-2 amplicons from the 23-patient cohort. Processing in the source paper ran as follows. For each of nine subset-tissue groups, sequencing data from the five patients were pooled, and the groups were compared by unsupervised clustering of TCR gene usage. The Morisita-Horn index was used to calculate repertoire similarity, with shared sequences weighted by how much each contributed to each repertoire. TCRdb applied fastp at Q25 and MiXCR to the public reads, then kept only in-frame beta chains. Rows are unified per CDR3 protein, each entry keeping the most common DNA and genes. The V and J calls were determined by TCRdb, not by the authors. A total of about 220 distinct CDR3 sequences appear in this sample, roughly 8.1% of them only once. The ten largest account for 46% of the sample.

The chain links TRBV12-3 or TRBV12-4 with TRBJ1-2; the D gene identity is not certain. Source material: memory CD4+ T cells sorted from blood. The cell subset or site label for this specimen denotes: memory CD4+ T cells, CD4+CD45RO+CD25-. The sequence derives from a female donor with breast cancer. The CDR3 protein sequence reads: CASSSPGNTLGYTF. The nucleotides are TGTGCCAGCAGTTCGCCGGGAAACACTCTTGGCTACACCTTC.